This T cell receptor (beta chain) stems from a study of Graves' ophthalmopathy and Graves' hyperthyroidism. In the study overall: Sampling took place at initial diagnosis, with peripheral blood obtained before any treatment. Study-wide results and limits: Forecasting of ophthalmopathy progression by the model achieved around 71% sensitivity and around 77% specificity. Most thyroid clonotypes with frequency above 0.001 were detected in blood too.

Active ophthalmopathy (CAS at least 3, NOSPECS at least 4), lasting under 3 months. The V and J ends lost 0 bases and 4 bases respectively, with 16 bases between them. The CDR3 spans 16 residues. The germline V gene has CDR1 SGHRS and CDR2 YFSETQ. Ten or more counts support this clonotype. Its target is not known. For repertoire sequencing, the TCR beta CDR3 regions were amplified from RNA transcripts. The authors performed first-round RT-PCR with HTBI primers and then a second-round multiplex PCR. One entry per CDR3 protein, called by TCRdb with MiXCR from the multiplex PCR reads. The table includes roughly 480,000 distinct CDR3 sequences, 13% to 15% detected once.

What was sequenced was blood. The chain carries TRBV5-1 and TRBJ1-2, with D unclear. This TCR was recovered from a woman aged 25 to 39 with Graves' ophthalmopathy. As DNA, the CDR3 is TGCGCCAGCAGCTTGGACTTCGCGGACCCCTCCTATGGCTACACCTTC. Translating gives CASSLDFADPSYGYTF.